This T cell receptor beta chain was captured in a study of blood T cell repertoires in COVID-19. About the study: The United States, Italy and Spain were the sources of the acute and convalescent COVID-19 samples. The analysed material was cDNA or gDNA that came from T cells, B-cell-depleted T cells, or PBMCs.

Deletions cut 3 bases from V and 4 bases from J, with 6 bases between. From germline, CDR1 is KGHDR and CDR2 SFDVKD. CDR3 size: 13 residues. TCRdb's copy holds only in-frame clones and misses some; the assay was immunoSEQ multiplex PCR. The sample consists of fewer than 200,000 clones, roughly 90% of them appearing once. V is TRBV24-1 and J is TRBJ1-5, with TRBD1 as a possible D gene (5 bases). The sequenced material came from peripheral blood. The sequence was obtained from a young man with COVID-19, enrolled during active disease. The CDR3 region has the DNA TGTGCCACCAGTGATGGGGGGAATCAGCCCCAGCATTTT. As protein: CATSDGGNQPQHF.